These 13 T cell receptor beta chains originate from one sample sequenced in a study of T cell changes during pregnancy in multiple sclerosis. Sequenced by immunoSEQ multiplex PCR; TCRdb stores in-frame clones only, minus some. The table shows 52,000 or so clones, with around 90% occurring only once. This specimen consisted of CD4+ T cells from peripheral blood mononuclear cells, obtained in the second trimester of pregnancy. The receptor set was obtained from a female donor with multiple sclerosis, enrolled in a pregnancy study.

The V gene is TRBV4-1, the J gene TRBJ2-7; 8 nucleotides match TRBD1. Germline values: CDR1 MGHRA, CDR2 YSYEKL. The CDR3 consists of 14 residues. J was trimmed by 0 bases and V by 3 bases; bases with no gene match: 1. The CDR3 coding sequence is TGCGCCAGCAGCCAGACAGGGGTCTCCTACGAGCAGTACTTC. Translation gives CASSQTGVSYEQYF.

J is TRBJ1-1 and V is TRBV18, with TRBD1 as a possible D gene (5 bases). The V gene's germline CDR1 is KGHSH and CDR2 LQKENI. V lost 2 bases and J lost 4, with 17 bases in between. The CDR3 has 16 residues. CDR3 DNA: TGTGCCAGCTCACCAGGGGCGCAGGGCGGTGGCACTGAAGCTTTCTTT. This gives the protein CASSPGAQGGGTEAFF.

CDR3 in amino acids: CASSPGLSGSKNIQYF. In nucleotides, the CDR3 is TGTGCCAGCAGCCCCGGACTGAGCGGGTCCAAAAACATTCAGTACTTC. The rearrangement links TRBV7-2 to TRBJ2-4, with D possibly being TRBD2 (6 bases). V was trimmed by 5 bases and J by 2 bases, leaving 16 bases between them. CDR1 and CDR2 from the germline V gene are SGHTA and FQGNSA. This CDR3 comprises 16 residues. Full variable domain (outside the CDR3, taken from reference TRBV7-2 and TRBJ2-4): GAGVSQSPSNKVTEKGKDVELRCDPISGHTALYWYRQSLGQGLEFLIYFQGNSAPDKSGLPSDRFSAERTGGSVSTLTIQRTQQEDSAVYLCASSPGLSGSKNIQYFGAGTRLSVL.

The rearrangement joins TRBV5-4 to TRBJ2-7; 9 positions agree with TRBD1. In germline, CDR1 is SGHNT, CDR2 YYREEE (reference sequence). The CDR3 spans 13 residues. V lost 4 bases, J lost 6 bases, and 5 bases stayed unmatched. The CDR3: CASSQDRGGEQYF. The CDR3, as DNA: TGTGCCAGCAGCCAGGACAGGGGAGGCGAGCAGTACTTC.

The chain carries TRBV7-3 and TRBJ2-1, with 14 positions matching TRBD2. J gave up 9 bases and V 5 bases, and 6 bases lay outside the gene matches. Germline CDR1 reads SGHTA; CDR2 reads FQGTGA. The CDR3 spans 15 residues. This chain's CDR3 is CASSDGLAGGLEQFF. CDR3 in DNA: TGTGCCAGCAGCGATGGACTAGCGGGGGGTCTTGAGCAGTTCTTC.

The CDR3 loop reads CASSYGAGGHGYTF. As DNA, the CDR3 is TGTGCCAGCAGTTACGGGGCAGGGGGCCACGGCTACACCTTC. This sequence joins TRBV6-5 and TRBJ1-2, with 8 bases identical to TRBD1. Germline values: CDR1 MNHEY, CDR2 SVGAGI. The junction had 7 bases not matched to a gene; V was cut back by 2 bases and J by 8 bases. The length of the CDR3 is 14 residues.

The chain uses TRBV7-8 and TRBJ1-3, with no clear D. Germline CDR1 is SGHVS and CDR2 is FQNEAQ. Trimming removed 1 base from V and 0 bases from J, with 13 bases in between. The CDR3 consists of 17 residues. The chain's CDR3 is CASSLGRGRNSGNTIYF. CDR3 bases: TGTGCCAGCAGCTTAGGTCGTGGCCGTAACTCTGGAAACACCATATATTTT.

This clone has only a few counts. The CDR3, as DNA: TGTGCCAGCAGCTTCCGTGTCGACAGCTACGATGGCTACACCTTC. Its translation: CASSFRVDSYDGYTF. V usage is TRBV7-6 and J usage is TRBJ1-2; tentative D call: TRBD1 (5 bases). With 3 bases removed from V and 6 bases from J, the gap between germline ends came to 17 bases. Germline values: CDR1 SGHVS, CDR2 FNYEAQ. This CDR3 contains 15 residues.

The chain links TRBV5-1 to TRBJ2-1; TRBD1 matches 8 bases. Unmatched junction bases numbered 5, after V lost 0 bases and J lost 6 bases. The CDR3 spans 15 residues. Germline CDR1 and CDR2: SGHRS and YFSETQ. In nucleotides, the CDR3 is TGCGCCAGCAGCTTGGGGACAGGGACCGGCAATGAGCAGTTCTTC. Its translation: CASSLGTGTGNEQFF. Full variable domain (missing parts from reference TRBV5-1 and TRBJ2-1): KAGVTQTPRYLIKTRGQQVTLSCSPISGHRSVSWYQQTPGQGLQFLFEYFSETQRNKGNFPGRFSGRQFSNSRSEMNVSTLELGDSALYLCASSLGTGTGNEQFFGPGTRLTVL.

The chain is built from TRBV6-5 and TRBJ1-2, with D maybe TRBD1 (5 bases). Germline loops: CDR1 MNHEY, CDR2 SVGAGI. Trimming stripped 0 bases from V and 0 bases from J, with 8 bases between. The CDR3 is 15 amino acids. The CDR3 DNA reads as TGTGCCAGCAGTTACTCTAGGGGTGCTAACTATGGCTACACCTTC. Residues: CASSYSRGANYGYTF.

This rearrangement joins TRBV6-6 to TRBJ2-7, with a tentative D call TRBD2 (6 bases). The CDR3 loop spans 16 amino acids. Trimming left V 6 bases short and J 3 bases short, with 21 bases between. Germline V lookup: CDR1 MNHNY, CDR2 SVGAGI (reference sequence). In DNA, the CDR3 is TGTGCCAGCAGCTTGGACGGGACTCAGGGCGGCTACGAGCAGTACTTC. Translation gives CASSLDGTQGGYEQYF.

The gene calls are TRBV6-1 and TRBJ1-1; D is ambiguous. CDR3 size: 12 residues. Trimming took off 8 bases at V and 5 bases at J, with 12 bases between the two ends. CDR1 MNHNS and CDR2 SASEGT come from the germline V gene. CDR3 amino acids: CASGRWGTEAFF. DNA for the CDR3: TGTGCCAGCGGGAGATGGGGAACTGAAGCTTTCTTT.

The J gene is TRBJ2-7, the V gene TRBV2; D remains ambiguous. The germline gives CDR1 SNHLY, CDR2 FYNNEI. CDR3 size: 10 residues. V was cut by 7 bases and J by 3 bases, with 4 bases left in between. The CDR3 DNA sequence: TGTGCCAGCATGCGCTACGAGCAGTACTTC. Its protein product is CASMRYEQYF.